Listed below are T cell receptor beta chains from one sample, sequenced in a study of blood T cells in healthy people across ages. MiXCR, run by TCRdb on the 5' RACE reads, gives a single entry per CDR3 protein. The top ten hold less than 5% of the sample, which has some 1.5 million distinct CDR3 sequences, under 55% seen once. Sequenced material: blood. Receptors originate from a woman aged 18-29 years in good health. The CDR3 runs from the conserved cysteine through the conserved F or W. D genes are given only for firm matches. Where a row states a size, it is once, few, many or the class of an expanded clone; other rows omit it.

DNA: TGTGCCAGCAGCTTGGGCCCGACACCTAGTAATCAGCCCCAGCATTTT; CDR3: CASSLGPTPSNQPQHF; size: .; D: .; V: TRBV7-2; J: TRBJ1-5
DNA: TGTGCCAGCAGCTTATGGCTAGCGGGAGAAGAGACCCAGTACTTC; CDR3: CASSLWLAGEETQYF; size: few; D: TRBD2; V: TRBV7-9; J: TRBJ2-5
DNA: TGCAGCGTAGACACAGGGAATAACGGCTACACCTTC; CDR3: CSVDTGNNGYTF; size: few; D: .; V: TRBV29-1; J: TRBJ1-2
DNA: TGCGCCAGCAGCCAAGAGGGATTAGGGGACGAGCAGTACTTC; CDR3: CASSQEGLGDEQYF; size: many; D: .; V: TRBV4-3; J: TRBJ2-7
DNA: TGCAGTGCCTCCGGGACAGGGGGCAAAGGCGGGGAGCTGTTTTTT; CDR3: CSASGTGGKGGELFF; size: .; D: TRBD1; V: TRBV20-1; J: TRBJ2-2
DNA: TGCAGTGCTAGGGAGTCAAGGACAGGGCCTAGCAATCAGCCCCAGCATTTT; CDR3: CSARESRTGPSNQPQHF; size: .; D: TRBD1; V: TRBV20-1; J: TRBJ1-5
DNA: TGCAGTGCTAAGGGACTAGCGGGGATTACCTACGAGCAGTACTTC; CDR3: CSAKGLAGITYEQYF; size: .; D: TRBD2; V: TRBV20-1; J: TRBJ2-7
DNA: TGTGCCAGCAGCTTAGGGGGACTAGGAAACGCCTACGAGCAGTACTTC; CDR3: CASSLGGLGNAYEQYF; size: .; D: TRBD2; V: TRBV7-2; J: TRBJ2-7
DNA: TGTGCCATCAGTGACCCGAGACCAGCCGGAGAGGCCCAGTACTTC; CDR3: CAISDPRPAGEAQYF; size: .; D: .; V: TRBV10-3; J: TRBJ2-7
DNA: TGTGCCAGCAGTCAAGGGGGCCCTCAGTTCTTC; CDR3: CASSQGGPQFF; size: .; D: TRBD1; V: TRBV6-2/TRBV6-3; J: TRBJ2-1
DNA: TGTGCCAGCAGTCGGAAATGGCGGGAGGGCCTATACAATGAGCAGTTCTTC; CDR3: CASSRKWREGLYNEQFF; size: .; D: TRBD2; V: TRBV28; J: TRBJ2-1
DNA: TGCAGTGCTACCCGGACAGGGGGGATGTACTTC; CDR3: CSATRTGGMYF; size: .; D: TRBD1; V: TRBV20-1; J: TRBJ2-5